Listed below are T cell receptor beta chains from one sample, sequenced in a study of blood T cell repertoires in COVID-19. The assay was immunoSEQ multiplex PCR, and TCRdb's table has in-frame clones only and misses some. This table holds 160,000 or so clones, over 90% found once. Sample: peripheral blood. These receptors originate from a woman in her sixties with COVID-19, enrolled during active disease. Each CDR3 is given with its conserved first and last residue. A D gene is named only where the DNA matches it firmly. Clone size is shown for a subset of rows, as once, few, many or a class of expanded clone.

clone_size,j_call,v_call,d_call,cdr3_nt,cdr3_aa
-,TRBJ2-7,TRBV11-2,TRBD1,TGTGCCAGCAGCTTCAGACAGGGGCGAAGGAGCTCCTACGAGCAGTACTTC,CASSFRQGRRSSYEQYF
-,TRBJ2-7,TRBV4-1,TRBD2,TGCGCCAGCAGCCAAGATGGGGCTAGCGGGGGGGCGGACGAGCAGTACTTC,CASSQDGASGGADEQYF
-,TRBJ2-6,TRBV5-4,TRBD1,TGTGCCAGCAGCAAGGGACAGGGCCTAGCTGGGGCCAACGTCCTGACTTTC,CASSKGQGLAGANVLTF
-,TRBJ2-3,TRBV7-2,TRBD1,TGTGCCAGCAGCTTAGCGGGGACAGGGGCAGATACGCAGTATTTT,CASSLAGTGADTQYF
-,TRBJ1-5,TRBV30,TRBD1,TGTGCCTGGAGCAATTCTAGACAGGGCTTTAGCAATCAGCCCCAGCATTTT,CAWSNSRQGFSNQPQHF
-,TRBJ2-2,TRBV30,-,TGTGCCTGGAGATACGGCCATGACTCTAACACCGGGGAGCTGTTTTTT,CAWRYGHDSNTGELFF
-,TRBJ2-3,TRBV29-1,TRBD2,TGCAGCGTTGGGGCGGGGGGACTAGATACGCAGTATTTT,CSVGAGGLDTQYF
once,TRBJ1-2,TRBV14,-,TGTGCCAGCAGCCAAGTACGAGGTGGCAGGGGCACCGGAGTAGGCTACACCTTC,CASSQVRGGRGTGVGYTF
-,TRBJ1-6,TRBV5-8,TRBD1,TGTGCCAGCAGCTTGGTACAGGGGACGAATTCACCCCTCCACTTT,CASSLVQGTNSPLHF
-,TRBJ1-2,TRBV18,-,TGTGCCAGCTCACCACCAGGGGTTCGGGGCTACACCTTC,CASSPPGVRGYTF
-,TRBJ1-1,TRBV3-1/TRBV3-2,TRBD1,TGTGCCAGCAGCTCCGGCGGGGGGGCAGGGGGTATGAACACTGAAGCTTTCTTT,CASSSGGGAGGMNTEAFF
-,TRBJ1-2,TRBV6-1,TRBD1,TGTGCCAGCAGTGAAAATGGTAACAGGGGCACTTTTGGCTACACCTTC,CASSENGNRGTFGYTF
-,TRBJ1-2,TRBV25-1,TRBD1,TGTGCCAGCACCCGGACAGGGGAGCGCTACACCTTC,CASTRTGERYTF
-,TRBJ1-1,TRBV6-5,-,TGTGCCAGCAGAAAAGCCACTGAAGCTTTCTTT,CASRKATEAFF
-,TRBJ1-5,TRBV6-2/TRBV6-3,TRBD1,TGTGCCAGCAGTTACACAGGGGGCGCGGGTCAGCCCCAGCATTTT,CASSYTGGAGQPQHF
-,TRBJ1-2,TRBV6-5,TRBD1,TGTGCCAGCAGCCGGGACAGGGACCTAAATGGCTACACCTTC,CASSRDRDLNGYTF
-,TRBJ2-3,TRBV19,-,TGTGCCAGTAGTAGGAATTGGGGGGAGGTAAGTAGCACAGATACGCAGTATTTT,CASSRNWGEVSSTDTQYF